Below are 13 T cell receptor beta chains sequenced from a single sample in a study of T cells in Graves' hyperthyroidism and ophthalmopathy. Amplified TCR beta CDR3 regions came from RNA transcripts. Using the HTBI primer set, a first-round RT-PCR was run on the TCR CDR3. From the multiplex PCR reads, TCRdb called clonotypes with MiXCR, one entry per CDR3 protein. The profile shows about 380,000 distinct CDR3 sequences, 13% to 15% of them singletons. The sequencing input was blood. Receptor source: a woman in her 30s with Graves' ophthalmopathy.

This clonotype appeared many times. V gene TRBV7-9 combines with J gene TRBJ2-1; D gene ambiguous. The V gene's germline CDR1 is SEHNR and CDR2 FQNEAQ (reference sequence). The CDR3 totals 15 residues. The germline V and J ends were trimmed by 1 base and 8 bases, with 15 bases remaining between them. This CDR3 is CASSLGLVSDDEQFF. Written as DNA, the CDR3 is TGTGCCAGCAGCTTAGGGTTAGTGTCGGACGATGAGCAGTTCTTC. Complete variable domain (other parts from reference TRBV7-9 and TRBJ2-1): DTGVSQNPRHKITKRGQNVTFRCDPISEHNRLYWYRQTLGQGPEFLTYFQNEAQLEKSRLLSDRFSAERPKGSFSTLEIQRTEQGDSAMYLCASSLGLVSDDEQFFGPGTRLTVL.

A few counts support this clonotype. This sequence joins TRBV19 and TRBJ1-2, with 7 bases that match TRBD1. This CDR3 region has 13 residues. Germline V gene lookup returns CDR1 LNHDA and CDR2 SQIVND (reference sequence). V shed 7 bases and J 6 bases; nucleotides not matched to a gene: 8. The CDR3 nucleotides are TGTGCCAGTACCAACCGTCAGGGGGATGGCTACACCTTC. It yields the protein CASTNRQGDGYTF.

This clonotype appeared a few times. The genes are TRBV20-1 and TRBJ1-5; TRBD1 is a possible D gene (6 bases). The CDR3 is made up of 13 amino acids. The germline gives CDR1 DFQATT, CDR2 SNEGSKA (reference sequence). V was cut by 3 bases and J by 2 bases, with 8 bases left in between. The CDR3 nucleotides read TGCAGTGCTAGCGGGGGCGGCAATCAGCCCCAGCATTTT. It yields the protein CSASGGGNQPQHF.

The sample holds many counts of this clonotype. The chain uses TRBV7-8 and TRBJ1-4; D perhaps matches TRBD1 (5 bases). The CDR3 is 15 residues long. The germline V and J ends were trimmed by 3 bases and 5 bases, with 13 bases remaining between them. Germline V gene data show CDR1 as SGHVS and CDR2 as FQNEAQ. The CDR3 loop is CASSLTPGLNEKLFF. The CDR3 bases are TGTGCCAGCAGCTTGACACCGGGACTGAATGAAAAACTGTTTTTT.

This clonotype appeared a few times. The genes are TRBV5-6 and TRBJ2-1; D gene ambiguous. The V end lost 0 bases, the J end lost 7 bases, and 8 bases lay between the germline ends. This CDR3 region has 13 residues. Germline V lookup: CDR1 SGHDT, CDR2 YYEEEE. In nucleotides, the CDR3 is TGTGCCAGCAGCTTGGTAGTTATTAATGAGCAGTTCTTC. Translation: CASSLVVINEQFF.

This clonotype was observed many times. The V call is TRBV25-1, the J call TRBJ2-1; 12 bases align to TRBD2. This CDR3 has 20 amino acids. Germline CDR1 reads MGHDK; CDR2 reads SYGVNS. Unmatched junction bases numbered 18, after V lost 4 bases and J lost 5 bases. CDR3 protein: CASSARLAGVPLGSHNEQFF. The CDR3 coding sequence is TGTGCCAGCAGTGCCAGACTAGCGGGGGTGCCCTTGGGTAGCCACAATGAGCAGTTCTTC.

This chain uses TRBV6-1 with TRBJ1-4; TRBD1 agrees at 10 bases. The CDR3 has 16 residues. Germline assignment: CDR1 MNHNS and CDR2 SASEGT. The V gene end was trimmed by 6 bases and the J gene end by 3 bases; junction bases not matched to a gene: 7. CDR3 nucleotides: TGTGCCAGCAGGGCGGCGGGACAGGGGTCTAATGAAAAACTGTTTTTT. The encoded protein is CASRAAGQGSNEKLFF.

This clonotype was seen at least ten times. The gene calls are TRBV5-1 and TRBJ1-4, with 7 bases lining up with TRBD1. CDR3 length equals 15 residues. J gave up 3 bases and V 1 base, and 3 bases lay outside the gene matches. Germline CDR1 is SGHRS and CDR2 is YFSETQ. The CDR3 DNA reads as TGCGCCAGCAGCTTGCGACAGGGAGCTAATGAAAAACTGTTTTTT. This sequence encodes CASSLRQGANEKLFF.

This clonotype has ten or more counts. The chain has TRBV12-5 and TRBJ1-1; 7 bases are shared with TRBD1. CDR1 is LGHNT, CDR2 FRNRAP, per germline. The length of the CDR3 is 15 residues. Unmatched junction bases numbered 6, after V lost 2 bases and J lost 3 bases. This CDR3 is CASGLPPTGDTEAFF. The DNA for the CDR3 is TGTGCTAGTGGTTTGCCACCTACAGGGGACACTGAAGCTTTCTTT.

This clonotype was seen a handful of times. This chain joins TRBV29-1 and TRBJ2-7; D remains unclear. The CDR3 runs 10 residues. The germline CDR1 and CDR2 sequences are SQVTM and ANQGSEA. Between the trimmed V and J ends, which lost 4 bases and 2 bases, there was a span of 3 bases. The CDR3 protein is CSVVAYEQYF. In nucleotides, the CDR3 is TGCAGCGTTGTAGCCTACGAGCAGTACTTC.

This chain uses TRBV20-1 with TRBJ2-1; D perhaps matches TRBD2 (6 bases). The CDR3 is 13 residues long. Trimming removed 4 bases at V and 3 bases at J, with 10 bases between. CDR1 and CDR2 (germline): DFQATT, SNEGSKA (reference sequence). Written as DNA, the CDR3 is TGCAGTGCTACCGGGACTTTCTACAATGAGCAGTTCTTC. Translated, it gives CSATGTFYNEQFF.

This clonotype was picked up many times. The chain links TRBV11-2 to TRBJ2-7, with 12 bases matching TRBD2. This CDR3 comprises 15 residues. The trim removed 5 bases at V and 2 bases at J, leaving 4 bases unmatched. In germline, CDR1 is SGHAT, CDR2 FQNNGV. DNA of the CDR3: TGTGCCAGCAGCGGACTAGCGGGGAAAGCCTACGAGCAGTACTTC. Its protein is CASSGLAGKAYEQYF.

This clonotype was seen repeatedly, ten times or more. The V call is TRBV7-8, the J call TRBJ2-7, with D perhaps TRBD1 (6 bases). Trimming shortened V by 1 base and J by 2 bases, and 12 bases separated the two germline ends. CDR1 and CDR2 (germline): SGHVS, FQNEAQ. This CDR3 comprises 15 residues. CDR3 DNA sequence: TGTGCCAGCAGCTTAGTACGGACAGCCACCTACGAGCAGTACTTC. Amino acid sequence: CASSLVRTATYEQYF. Full variable domain (rest looked up from reference TRBV7-8 and TRBJ2-7): GAGVSQSPRYKVAKRGQDVALRCDPISGHVSLFWYQQALGQGPEFLTYFQNEAQLDKSGLPSDRFFAERPEGSVSTLKIQRTQQEDSAVYLCASSLVRTATYEQYFGPGTRLTVT.